This T cell receptor beta chain was observed in a study of blood T cell repertoires in COVID-19. Study background: Sources were T cells, B-cell-depleted T cells, or PBMCs; the material itself was cDNA or gDNA.

Profiling relied on immunoSEQ multiplex PCR, and the TCRdb table lists in-frame clones only, not all of them. The sample holds 150,000 or so clones, around 81% seen once. Those who participated ranged in age from about 18 to 89 years and resided in some 24 US areas. In germline, CDR1 is SEHNR, CDR2 FQNEAQ (reference sequence). CDR3 size: 16 residues. Trimming took off 2 bases at V and 4 bases at J, with 17 bases between the two ends. The source of this sequence is a man in his forties who had recovered from COVID-19. Source material: PBMCs or T cells enriched from blood (not recorded which). The V call is TRBV7-9, the J call TRBJ1-2; D is undetermined. The CDR3 DNA reads as TGTGCCAGCAGCTTATCGGCAGACTTTATTGCCTATGGCTACACCTTC. Protein: CASSLSADFIAYGYTF.